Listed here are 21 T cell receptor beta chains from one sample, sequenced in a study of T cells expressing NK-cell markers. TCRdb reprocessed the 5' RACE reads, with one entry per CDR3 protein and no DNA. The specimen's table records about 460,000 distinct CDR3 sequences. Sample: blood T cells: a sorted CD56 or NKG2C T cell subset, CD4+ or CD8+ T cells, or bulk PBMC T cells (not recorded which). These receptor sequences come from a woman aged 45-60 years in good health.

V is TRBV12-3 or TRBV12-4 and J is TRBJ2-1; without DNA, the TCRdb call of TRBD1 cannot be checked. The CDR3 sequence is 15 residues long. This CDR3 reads CASSSRGGTDNEQFF.

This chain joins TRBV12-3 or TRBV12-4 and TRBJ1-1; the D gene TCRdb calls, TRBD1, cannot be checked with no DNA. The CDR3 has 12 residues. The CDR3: CASRDPGTEAFF.

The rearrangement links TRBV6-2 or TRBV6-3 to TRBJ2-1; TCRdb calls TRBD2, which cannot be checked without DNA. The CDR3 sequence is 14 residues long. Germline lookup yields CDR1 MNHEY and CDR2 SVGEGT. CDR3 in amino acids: CASSYVAGYNEQFF.

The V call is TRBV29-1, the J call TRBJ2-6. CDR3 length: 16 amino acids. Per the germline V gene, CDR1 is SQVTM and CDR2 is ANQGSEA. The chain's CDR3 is CSVEDLMGSGANVLTF.

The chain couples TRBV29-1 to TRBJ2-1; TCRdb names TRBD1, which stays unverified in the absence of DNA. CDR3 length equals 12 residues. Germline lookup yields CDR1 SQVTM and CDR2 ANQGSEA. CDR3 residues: CSVPHRYNEQFF.

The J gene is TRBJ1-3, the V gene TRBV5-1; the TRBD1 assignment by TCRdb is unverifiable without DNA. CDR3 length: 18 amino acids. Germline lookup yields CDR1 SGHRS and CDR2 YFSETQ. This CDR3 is CASSRDPSGRSGGNTIYF.

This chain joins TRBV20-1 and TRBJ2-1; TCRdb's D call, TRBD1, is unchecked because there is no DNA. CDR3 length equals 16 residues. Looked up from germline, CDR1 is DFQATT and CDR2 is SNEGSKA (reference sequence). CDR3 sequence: CSANHLGQGSYNEQFF.

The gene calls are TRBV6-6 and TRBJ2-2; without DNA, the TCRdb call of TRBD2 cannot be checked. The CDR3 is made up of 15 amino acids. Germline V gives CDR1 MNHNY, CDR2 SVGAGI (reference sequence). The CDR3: CASRSGSNTGELFFF.

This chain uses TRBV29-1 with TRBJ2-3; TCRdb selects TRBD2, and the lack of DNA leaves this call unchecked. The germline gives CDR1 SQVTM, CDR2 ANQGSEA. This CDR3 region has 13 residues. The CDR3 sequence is CSVSGLSTDTQYF.

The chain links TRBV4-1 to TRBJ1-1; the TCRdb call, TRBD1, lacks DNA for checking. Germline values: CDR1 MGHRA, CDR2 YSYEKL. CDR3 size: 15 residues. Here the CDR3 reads CASSQNRVGNTEAFF.

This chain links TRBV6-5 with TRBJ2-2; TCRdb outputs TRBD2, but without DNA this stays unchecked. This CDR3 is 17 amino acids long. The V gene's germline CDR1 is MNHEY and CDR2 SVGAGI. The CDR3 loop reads CASSSRRRTSTTGELFF.

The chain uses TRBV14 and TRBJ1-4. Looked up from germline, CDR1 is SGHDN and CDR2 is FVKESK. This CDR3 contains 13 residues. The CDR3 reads CASSQDRNEKLFF. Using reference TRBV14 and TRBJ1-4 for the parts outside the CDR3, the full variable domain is EAGVTQFPSHSVIEKGQTVTLRCDPISGHDNLYWYRRVMGKEIKFLLHFVKESKQDESGMPNNRFLAERTGGTYSTLKVQPAELEDSGVYFCASSQDRNEKLFFGSGTQLSVL.

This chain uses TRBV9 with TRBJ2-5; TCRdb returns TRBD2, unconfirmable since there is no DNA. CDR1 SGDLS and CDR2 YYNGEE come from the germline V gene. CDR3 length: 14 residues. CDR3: CASSGVSGEETQYF.

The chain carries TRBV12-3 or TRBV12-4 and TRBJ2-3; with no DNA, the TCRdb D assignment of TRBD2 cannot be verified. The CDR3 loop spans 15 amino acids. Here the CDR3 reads CASRSGRAVPDTQYF.

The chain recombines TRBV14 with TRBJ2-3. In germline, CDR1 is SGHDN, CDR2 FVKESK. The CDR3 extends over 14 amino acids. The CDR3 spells CASSQVIPTGTQYF.

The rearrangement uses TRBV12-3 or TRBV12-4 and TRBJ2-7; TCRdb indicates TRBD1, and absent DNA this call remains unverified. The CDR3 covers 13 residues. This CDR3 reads CASSLDGGDEQYF.

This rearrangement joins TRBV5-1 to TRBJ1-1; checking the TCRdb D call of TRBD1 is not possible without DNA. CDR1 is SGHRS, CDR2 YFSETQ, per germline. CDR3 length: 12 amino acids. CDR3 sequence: CASSPTTGSAFF.

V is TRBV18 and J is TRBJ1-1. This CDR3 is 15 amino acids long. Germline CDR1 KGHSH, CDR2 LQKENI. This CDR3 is CASSSPGWADTEAFF.

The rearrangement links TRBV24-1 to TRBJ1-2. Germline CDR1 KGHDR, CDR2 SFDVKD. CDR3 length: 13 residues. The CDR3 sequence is CATSVRLFNGYTF.

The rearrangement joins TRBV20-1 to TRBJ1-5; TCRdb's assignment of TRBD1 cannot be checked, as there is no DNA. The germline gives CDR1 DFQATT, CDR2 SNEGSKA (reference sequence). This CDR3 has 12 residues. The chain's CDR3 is CSALGQDMPQHF.

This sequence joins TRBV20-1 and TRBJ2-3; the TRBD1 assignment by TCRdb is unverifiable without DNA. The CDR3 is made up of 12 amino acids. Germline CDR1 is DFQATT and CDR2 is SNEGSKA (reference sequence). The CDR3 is CSAEPLTDTQYF.